Shown below are 24 T cell receptor beta chains from a single sample sequenced in a study of control samples from healthy donors and cancer patients. TCRdb's table, derived via immunoSEQ multiplex PCR, lists solely in-frame clones and lacks some. The sample includes tens of thousands of clones, around nine tenths seen only once; the top ten take 3% to 4.5%. The sample taken for sequencing was blood. The receptors originated from a woman aged 18-29 years in good health.

The V call is TRBV5-8, the J call TRBJ1-1; TRBD1 is a possible D gene (5 bases). This CDR3 has 14 residues. V was pared by 0 bases and J by 4 bases, with 10 bases between. Germline CDR1 reads SGHTS; CDR2 reads YDEGEE. CDR3 residues: CASSLAYGGTEAFF. CDR3 bases: TGTGCCAGCAGCTTGGCCTATGGGGGCACTGAAGCTTTCTTT.

The rearrangement uses TRBV27 and TRBJ1-2, with D hard to call. From germline, CDR1 is MNHEY and CDR2 SMNVEV (reference sequence). There are 15 residues in the CDR3. V lost 0 bases, J lost 4 bases, and 12 bases lay in between. The CDR3 DNA follows: TGTGCCAGCAGTTTATCCCCTCCGACCGTCTATGGCTACACCTTC. Its translation: CASSLSPPTVYGYTF.

V and J are TRBV5-4 and TRBJ1-1; 7 nucleotides line up with TRBD1. The CDR3 consists of 14 residues. CDR1 and CDR2 (germline): SGHNT, YYREEE (reference sequence). Trimming at V came to 4 bases and at J to 3 bases, leaving 6 bases not matched to a gene. The CDR3 region has the DNA TGTGCCAGCAGCGCTCGACAGGGACACACTGAAGCTTTCTTT. Its protein is CASSARQGHTEAFF.

V and J are TRBV5-1 and TRBJ1-1, with D uncertain. From germline, CDR1 is SGHRS and CDR2 YFSETQ. This CDR3 spans 13 amino acids. V was clipped by 1 base and J by 1 base, with 5 bases between them. Here the CDR3 reads CASSLSPNTEAFF. CDR3 sequence (DNA): TGCGCCAGCAGCTTGTCCCCGAACACTGAAGCTTTCTTT.

The chain links TRBV12-3 or TRBV12-4 to TRBJ2-3; D not resolved. CDR3 length: 13 residues. Trimming pared 2 bases from V and 0 bases from J, leaving 3 bases between. The DNA of the CDR3 is TGTGCCAGCAGTTTACAAAGCACAGATACGCAGTATTTT. Encoded protein: CASSLQSTDTQYF.

There are a few counts of this clone. The genes are TRBV24-1 and TRBJ1-5; TRBD1 agrees at 9 bases. This CDR3 comprises 14 residues. Trimming cost V 4 bases and J 8 bases; bases outside gene matches: 5. The germline V gene encodes CDR1 KGHDR and CDR2 SFDVKD. The CDR3 reads CATSDRDRVKPQHF. CDR3 bases: TGTGCCACCAGTGACCGGGACAGGGTAAAGCCCCAGCATTTT.

The CDR3 DNA follows: TGTGCCAGCAGTTCCGGGACAGGGATAGGCGAGCAGTACTTC. It encodes CASSSGTGIGEQYF. The rearrangement links TRBV6-6 to TRBJ2-7, with TRBD1 matching over 9 bases. This CDR3 has 14 amino acids. Trimming at V came to 4 bases and at J to 6 bases, leaving 7 bases not matched to a gene. Germline CDR1 MNHNY, CDR2 SVGAGI (reference sequence).

V usage is TRBV29-1 and J usage is TRBJ1-2, with TRBD1 matching 7 bases. V shed 4 bases, J shed 8 bases, and the junction held 7 bases outside the gene matches. From germline, CDR1 is SQVTM and CDR2 ANQGSEA. This CDR3 contains 12 residues. Here the CDR3 reads CSVAGTVTGYTF. The CDR3 DNA reads TGCAGCGTTGCCGGGACAGTGACCGGCTACACCTTC.

The chain combines TRBV5-1 with TRBJ1-1; D unclear. The CDR3 has 14 residues. Germline V CDR1 and CDR2: SGHRS, YFSETQ. V lost 5 bases to trimming and J lost 1 base, with 12 bases between them. The CDR3 DNA reads TGCGCCAGCAGAGTATCAACCGAGAACACTGAAGCTTTCTTT. It codes for CASRVSTENTEAFF.

The V call is TRBV18, the J call TRBJ2-3, with 7 bases matching TRBD2. Germline CDR1 reads KGHSH; CDR2 reads LQKENI. CDR3 length equals 16 residues. With V trimmed by 0 bases and J by 1 base, 4 bases remained unmatched. The CDR3 loop is CASSPPLAAGTDTQYF. The CDR3 nucleotides read TGTGCCAGCTCACCACCTCTAGCGGCCGGCACAGATACGCAGTATTTT.

The genes are TRBV19 and TRBJ1-5; perhaps TRBD1 as D (5 bases). CDR3 size: 13 residues. Trimming cost V 3 bases and J 7 bases, with 10 bases left between them. Germline-derived CDR1 and CDR2 are LNHDA and SQIVND (reference sequence). DNA for the CDR3: TGTGCCAGTAGTATCTGGGACGGACAGCCCCAGCATTTT. This sequence encodes CASSIWDGQPQHF. The variable domain in full, with the rest retrieved from reference TRBV19 and TRBJ1-5, is DGGITQSPKYLFRKEGQNVTLSCEQNLNHDAMYWYRQDPGQGLRLIYYSQIVNDFQKGDIAEGYSVSREKKESFPLTVTSAQKNPTAFYLCASSIWDGQPQHFGDGTRLSIL.

This clone occurred once. V gene TRBV3-1 (or the pseudogene TRBV3-2) combines with J gene TRBJ2-3; 8 bases align to TRBD2. The CDR3 totals 15 residues. Germline CDR1 LGHDT, CDR2 YNNKEL (reference sequence). J was trimmed by 2 bases and V by 4 bases; bases with no gene match: 5. In DNA, the CDR3 is TGTGCCAGCAGCCCACCGGGACTAGTCACAGATACGCAGTATTTT. Protein sequence: CASSPPGLVTDTQYF.

This chain links TRBV5-1 with TRBJ1-5; D unresolved. The V gene's germline CDR1 is SGHRS and CDR2 YFSETQ. Trimming removed 1 base from V and 5 bases from J, with 7 bases in between. The CDR3 runs to 13 residues. DNA of the CDR3: TGCGCCAGCAGCTTGAATGAGGATCAGCCCCAGCATTTT. Amino acids: CASSLNEDQPQHF.

This clone was recorded a few times. This sequence joins TRBV15 and TRBJ1-5, with no clear D. The germline CDR1 and CDR2 sequences are LNHNV and YYDKDF (reference sequence). The CDR3 runs to 15 residues. Trimming took off 0 bases at V and 2 bases at J, with 8 bases between the two ends. The CDR3 DNA follows: TGTGCCACCAGCAGAGAGGGTTCAGGCAATCAGCCCCAGCATTTT. Residues: CATSREGSGNQPQHF.

The rearrangement links TRBV18 to TRBJ1-1; perhaps TRBD1 as D (6 bases). The germline V and J ends were trimmed by 4 bases and 4 bases, with 16 bases remaining between them. Germline values: CDR1 KGHSH, CDR2 LQKENI. This CDR3 spans 15 amino acids. The CDR3 loop reads CASSRLATGPTEAFF. The CDR3, as DNA: TGTGCCAGCTCACGACTAGCAACAGGGCCCACTGAAGCTTTCTTT. Combining the CDR3 with reference TRBV18 and TRBJ1-1 gives the whole variable domain NAGVMQNPRHLVRRRGQEARLRCSPMKGHSHVYWYRQLPEEGLKFMVYLQKENIIDESGMPKERFSAEFPKEGPSILRIQQVVRGDSAAYFCASSRLATGPTEAFFGQGTRLTVV.

The chain uses TRBV5-6 and TRBJ1-5, with D unclear. Germline V CDR1 and CDR2: SGHDT, YYEEEE. Trimming removed 3 bases from V and 2 bases from J, with 12 bases in between. There are 15 residues in the CDR3. Written as DNA, the CDR3 is TGTGCCAGCAGCTCCGACGTCCGGGGCAATCAGCCCCAGCATTTT. Its translation is CASSSDVRGNQPQHF.

The rearrangement joins TRBV4-1 to TRBJ1-3; D not resolved. This CDR3 is built from 13 residues. Germline V gives CDR1 MGHRA, CDR2 YSYEKL. Trimming pared 6 bases from V and 4 bases from J, leaving 10 bases between. This CDR3 reads CASSQLWGNTIYF. Written as DNA, the CDR3 is TGCGCCAGCAGTCAATTGTGGGGAAACACCATATATTTT.

The gene calls are TRBV6-5 and TRBJ1-2; D call uncertain. V was trimmed by 5 bases and J by 1 base, leaving 11 bases between them. The CDR3 sequence is 14 residues long. The germline V gene has CDR1 MNHEY and CDR2 SVGAGI. The CDR3 coding sequence is TGTGCCAGCAGTCCCGGGCCCCATAACTATGGCTACACCTTC. This codes for CASSPGPHNYGYTF.

The chain recombines TRBV5-5 with TRBJ2-7, with 7 bases that match TRBD1. V dropped 4 bases and J dropped 3; count of bases not matched to a gene: 10. The length of the CDR3 is 15 residues. Per germline, CDR1 SGHKS and CDR2 YYEKEE (reference sequence). In nucleotides, the CDR3 is TGTGCCAGCAGCACAGAAGGGACAGCGGTCTACGAGCAGTACTTC. It encodes CASSTEGTAVYEQYF. Based on the CDR3 plus reference TRBV5-5 and TRBJ2-7, the full variable domain is DAGVTQSPTHLIKTRGQQVTLRCSPISGHKSVSWYQQVLGQGPQFIFQYYEKEERGRGNFPDRFSARQFPNYSSELNVNALLLGDSALYLCASSTEGTAVYEQYFGPGTRLTVT.

This clone was counted a single time. This chain connects TRBV12-3 or TRBV12-4 to TRBJ2-7, with 9 bases lining up with TRBD2. This CDR3 region has 13 residues. V dropped 6 bases and J dropped 4; count of bases not matched to a gene: 4. For the CDR3, the DNA is TGTGCCAGCAGGGGGGGACTAGCTTACGAGCAGTACTTC. It is translated as CASRGGLAYEQYF.

The chain employs TRBV19 and TRBJ1-4, with 10 positions matching TRBD1. V lost 6 bases and J lost 2; bases outside the gene matches: 12. The germline V gene encodes CDR1 LNHDA and CDR2 SQIVND (reference sequence). The CDR3 is 18 amino acids. The CDR3 spells CASRGGTGAIDTNEKLFF. In DNA, the CDR3 is TGTGCCAGTAGGGGAGGGACAGGGGCAATCGACACTAATGAAAAACTGTTTTTT.

The rearrangement links TRBV18 to TRBJ2-6; 8 bases match TRBD1. Germline loops: CDR1 KGHSH, CDR2 LQKENI. Germline trimming cut 3 bases from V and 1 base from J; bases unmatched to any gene: 11. The CDR3 contains 19 residues. Written as DNA, the CDR3 is TGTGCCAGCTCACCGACCCAGGGGGCGGACGTTTCTGGGGCCAACGTCCTGACTTTC. Protein: CASSPTQGADVSGANVLTF. Full variable domain (outside the CDR3, taken from reference TRBV18 and TRBJ2-6): NAGVMQNPRHLVRRRGQEARLRCSPMKGHSHVYWYRQLPEEGLKFMVYLQKENIIDESGMPKERFSAEFPKEGPSILRIQQVVRGDSAAYFCASSPTQGADVSGANVLTFGAGSRLTVL.

This clone has just one count. The genes are TRBV15 and TRBJ2-6; perhaps TRBD2 as D (6 bases). Trimming removed 0 bases at V and 0 bases at J, with 15 bases between. Germline V gives CDR1 LNHNV, CDR2 YYDKDF (reference sequence). This CDR3 region has 19 residues. The chain's CDR3 is CATSREYPGVSSGANVLTF. CDR3 bases: TGTGCCACCAGCAGAGAGTACCCGGGGGTTTCCTCTGGGGCCAACGTCCTGACTTTC.

The chain employs TRBV4-1 and TRBJ2-3; D possibly matches TRBD1 or TRBD2 (5 bases each). CDR1 and CDR2 (germline): MGHRA, YSYEKL. The length of the CDR3 is 17 residues. V shed 0 bases and J shed 3 bases, with 16 bases lying between them. CDR3 protein: CASSQDPGTLETDTQYF. The CDR3 DNA follows: TGCGCCAGCAGCCAAGATCCCGGGACCCTTGAGACAGATACGCAGTATTTT.